This T cell receptor beta chain was sequenced during a study of OX40 agonist ivuxolimab in advanced cancers. Some clones are missing from TCRdb's copy, which holds only in-frame ones; the method was immunoSEQ multiplex PCR. The sample records more than 50,000 clones, approximately 80% being singletons. Per germline, CDR1 SGHRS and CDR2 YFSETQ. V was clipped by 1 base and J by 6 bases; unmatched bases: 7. This CDR3 has 15 amino acids. The chain recombines TRBV5-1 with TRBJ1-5; 7 bases map to TRBD1. Sample: CD4+ or CD8+ T cells sorted from blood, taken in a trial of the OX40 agonist ivuxolimab. This receptor was taken from an adult with an advanced solid tumor such as melanoma, head and neck, liver or kidney cancer. CDR3: CASSLTGVGIQPQHF. The CDR3 DNA sequence: TGCGCCAGCAGCTTGACAGGGGTAGGGATTCAGCCCCAGCATTTT. Full variable domain (remainder filled in from reference TRBV5-1 and TRBJ1-5): KAGVTQTPRYLIKTRGQQVTLSCSPISGHRSVSWYQQTPGQGLQFLFEYFSETQRNKGNFPGRFSGRQFSNSRSEMNVSTLELGDSALYLCASSLTGVGIQPQHFGDGTRLSIL.